This record concerns one T cell receptor beta chain sequence. Its antigen remains unidentified. V was cut by 6 bases and J by 5 bases, with 22 bases left in between. Germline V gene sequence: CDR1 LGHDT, CDR2 YNNKEL (reference sequence). There are 16 residues in the CDR3. TCRdb analysed the reads with MiXCR anew, one entry per CDR3 protein. The data contain around 770,000 distinct CDR3 sequences, 25% to 30% of them singletons. The data are from a study of T cell repertoires in cytomegalovirus infection. Study overall: Recently identified HLA-C-restricted CMV epitopes and well-studied HLA-B-restricted CMV epitopes were used by the study. Shared public TCR beta signatures pointed to both CMV infection and a matching HLA type. Study results and limitations: Ex vivo, HLA-C-restricted CMV-specific TCR beta clonotypes prevailed over the rest of the response. Carriage of CMV together with the relevant HLA was identifiable through cumulative public TCR beta family frequency.

The TCR sequence derives from a human donor in good health (CMV status not recorded). Some clones in this sample may be carry-over from other donors' samples. The chain combines TRBV3-1 with TRBJ2-5; D may be TRBD1 (5 bases). Sequences were derived from cultured CD8+ T cells from PBMCs, sampled from culture after CMV antigen stimulation. CDR3 amino acids: CASRKSKGNGWETQYF. The DNA for the CDR3 is TGTGCCAGCAGAAAATCAAAGGGGAACGGATGGGAGACCCAGTACTTC.